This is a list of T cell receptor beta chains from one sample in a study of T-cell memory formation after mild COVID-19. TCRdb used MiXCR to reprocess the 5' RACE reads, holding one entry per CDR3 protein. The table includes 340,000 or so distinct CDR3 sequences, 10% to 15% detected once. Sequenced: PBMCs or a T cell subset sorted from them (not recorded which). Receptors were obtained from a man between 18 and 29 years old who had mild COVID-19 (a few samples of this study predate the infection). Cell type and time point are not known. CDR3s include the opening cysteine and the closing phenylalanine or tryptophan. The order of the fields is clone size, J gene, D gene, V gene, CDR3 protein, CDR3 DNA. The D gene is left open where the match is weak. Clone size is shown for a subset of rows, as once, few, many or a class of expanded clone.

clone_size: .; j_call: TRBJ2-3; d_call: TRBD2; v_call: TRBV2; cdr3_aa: CASTWEGWTDTQYF; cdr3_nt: TGTGCCAGCACCTGGGAGGGTTGGACAGATACGCAGTATTTT
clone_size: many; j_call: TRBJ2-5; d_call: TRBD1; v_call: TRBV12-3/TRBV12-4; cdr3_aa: CASLRTGSSETQYF; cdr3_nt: TGTGCCAGCTTACGGACAGGTTCATCAGAGACCCAGTACTTC
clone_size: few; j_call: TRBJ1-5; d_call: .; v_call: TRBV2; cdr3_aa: CASSETRVDQPQHF; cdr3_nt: TGTGCCAGCAGTGAAACCAGGGTCGACCAGCCCCAGCATTTT
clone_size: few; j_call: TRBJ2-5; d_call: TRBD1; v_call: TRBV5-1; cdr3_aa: CASSLGGTDGETQYF; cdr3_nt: TGCGCCAGCAGCTTGGGAGGGACAGACGGTGAGACCCAGTACTTC
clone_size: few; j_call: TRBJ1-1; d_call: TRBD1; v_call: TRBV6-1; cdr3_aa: CATGRQGSEAFF; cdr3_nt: TGTGCCACCGGAAGACAGGGCTCTGAAGCTTTCTTT
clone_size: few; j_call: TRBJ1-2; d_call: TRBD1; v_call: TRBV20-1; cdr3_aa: CSARPIPRGNYGYTF; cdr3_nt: TGCAGTGCTAGGCCCATACCCAGGGGGAACTATGGCTACACCTTC
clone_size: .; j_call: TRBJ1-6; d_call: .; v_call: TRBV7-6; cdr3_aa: CASSSVSGNASPLHF; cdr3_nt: TGTGCCAGCAGCTCGGTATCAGGGAATGCTTCACCCCTCCACTTT
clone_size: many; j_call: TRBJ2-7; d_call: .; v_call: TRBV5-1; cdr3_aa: CASSFEGPYEQYF; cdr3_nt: TGCGCCAGCAGCTTCGAGGGCCCCTACGAGCAGTACTTC
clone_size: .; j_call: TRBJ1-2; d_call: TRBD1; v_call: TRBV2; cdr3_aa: CASSAQGNYGYTF; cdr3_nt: TGTGCCAGCAGTGCACAGGGGAACTATGGCTACACCTTC
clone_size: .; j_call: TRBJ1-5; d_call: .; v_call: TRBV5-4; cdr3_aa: CASSIERWDQPQHF; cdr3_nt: TGTGCCAGCAGCATTGAACGGTGGGATCAGCCCCAGCATTTT
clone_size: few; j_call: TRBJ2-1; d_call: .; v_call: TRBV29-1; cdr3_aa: CSALWDLKFF; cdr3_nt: TGCAGCGCTCTCTGGGACCTAAAATTCTTC
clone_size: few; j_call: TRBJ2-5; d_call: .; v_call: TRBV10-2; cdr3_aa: CASSATTVFQETQYF; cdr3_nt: TGCGCCAGCAGTGCAACTACAGTCTTTCAAGAGACCCAGTACTTC
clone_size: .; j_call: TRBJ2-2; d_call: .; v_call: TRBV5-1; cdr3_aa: CASSGLDYLNTGELFF; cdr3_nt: TGCGCCAGCAGCGGACTGGACTATTTGAACACCGGGGAGCTGTTTTTT
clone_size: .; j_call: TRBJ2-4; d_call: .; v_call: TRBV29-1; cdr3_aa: CSAGPLGIQYF; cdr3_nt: TGCAGCGCAGGCCCCTTGGGCATTCAGTACTTC
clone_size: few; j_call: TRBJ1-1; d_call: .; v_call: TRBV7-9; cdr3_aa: CASSLEVGLAFF; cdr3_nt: TGTGCCAGCAGCTTAGAGGTGGGATTGGCTTTCTTT
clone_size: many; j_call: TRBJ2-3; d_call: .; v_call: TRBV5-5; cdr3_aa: CASSRSGDSTDTQYF; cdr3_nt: TGTGCCAGCAGCCGATCTGGGGACAGCACAGATACGCAGTATTTT
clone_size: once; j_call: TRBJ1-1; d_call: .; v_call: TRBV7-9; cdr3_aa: CASSLSGALNTEAFF; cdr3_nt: TGTGCCAGCAGCTTGTCAGGGGCATTAAACACTGAAGCTTTCTTT
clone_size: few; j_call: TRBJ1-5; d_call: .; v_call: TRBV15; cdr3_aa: CATSRDMGDNQPQHF; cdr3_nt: TGTGCCACCAGCAGAGACATGGGAGACAATCAGCCCCAGCATTTT
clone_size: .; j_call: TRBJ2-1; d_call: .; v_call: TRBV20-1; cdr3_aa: CSARDPFRKVDEQFF; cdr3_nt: TGCAGTGCTAGAGACCCCTTCAGGAAGGTAGATGAGCAGTTCTTC
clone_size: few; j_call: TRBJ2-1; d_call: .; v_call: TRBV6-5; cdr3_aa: CASSYRGAVEQFF; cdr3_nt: TGTGCCAGCAGTTACCGGGGGGCTGTAGAGCAGTTCTTC
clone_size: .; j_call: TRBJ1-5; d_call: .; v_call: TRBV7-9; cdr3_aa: CASSPEAGGLAQPQHF; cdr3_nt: TGTGCCAGCAGCCCCGAGGCCGGGGGACTAGCTCAGCCCCAGCATTTT
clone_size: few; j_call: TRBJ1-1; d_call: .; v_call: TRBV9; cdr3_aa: CASSPSGGHFNTEAFF; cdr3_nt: TGTGCCAGCAGCCCCAGTGGGGGCCATTTCAACACTGAAGCTTTCTTT
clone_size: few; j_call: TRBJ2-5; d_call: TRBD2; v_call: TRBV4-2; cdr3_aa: CASSQEGTSGLETQYF; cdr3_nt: TGTGCCAGCAGCCAAGAAGGGACTAGCGGGTTGGAGACCCAGTACTTC
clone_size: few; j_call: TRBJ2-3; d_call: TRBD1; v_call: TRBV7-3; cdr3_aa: CASSSAGTGTDTQYF; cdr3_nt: TGTGCCAGCAGCTCCGCCGGGACAGGCACAGATACGCAGTATTTT
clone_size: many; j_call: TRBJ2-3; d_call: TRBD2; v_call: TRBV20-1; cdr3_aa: CSASGGKDTQYF; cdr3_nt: TGCAGTGCTAGCGGGGGGAAAGATACGCAGTATTTT
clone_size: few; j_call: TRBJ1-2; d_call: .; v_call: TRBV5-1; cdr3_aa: CASSLLRRTEGGYTF; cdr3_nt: TGCGCCAGCAGCTTGCTACGGAGGACTGAGGGAGGCTACACCTTC
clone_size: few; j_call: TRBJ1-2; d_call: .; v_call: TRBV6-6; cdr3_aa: CASSRVQGPSSDGYTF; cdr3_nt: TGTGCCAGCAGCCGTGTGCAGGGTCCCTCGAGTGATGGCTACACCTTC
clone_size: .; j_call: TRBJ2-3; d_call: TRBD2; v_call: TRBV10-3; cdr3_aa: CAISESTSGGYTDTQYF; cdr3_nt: TGTGCCATCAGTGAGTCGACCAGCGGGGGGTACACAGATACGCAGTATTTT
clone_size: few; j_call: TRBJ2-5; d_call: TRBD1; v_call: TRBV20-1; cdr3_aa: CSAGRTGSQETQYF; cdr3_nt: TGCAGTGCGGGGAGGACAGGGTCCCAAGAGACCCAGTACTTC
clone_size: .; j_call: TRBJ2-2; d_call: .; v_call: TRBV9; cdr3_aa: CASRARVTGELFF; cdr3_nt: TGTGCCAGCAGAGCCAGGGTCACCGGGGAGCTGTTTTTT
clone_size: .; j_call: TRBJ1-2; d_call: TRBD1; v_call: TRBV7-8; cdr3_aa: CASSLDRQGALRYGYTF; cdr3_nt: TGTGCCAGCAGCTTAGATCGGCAGGGGGCGCTTCGCTATGGCTACACCTTC
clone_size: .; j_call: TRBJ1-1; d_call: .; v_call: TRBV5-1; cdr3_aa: CASSLGQGLMNTEAFF; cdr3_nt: TGCGCCAGCAGCTTGGGGCAGGGACTTATGAACACTGAAGCTTTCTTT
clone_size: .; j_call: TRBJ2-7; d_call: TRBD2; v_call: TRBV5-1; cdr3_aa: CASSLRAGGAYEQYF; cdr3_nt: TGCGCCAGCAGCTTGAGAGCGGGGGGCGCCTACGAGCAGTACTTC
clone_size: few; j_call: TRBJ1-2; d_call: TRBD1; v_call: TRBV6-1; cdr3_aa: CASSSTGTGSGYTF; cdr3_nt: TGTGCCAGCAGCTCAACCGGGACAGGGAGTGGCTACACCTTC
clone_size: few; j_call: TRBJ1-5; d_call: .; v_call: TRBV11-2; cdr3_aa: CASSLVSSSGPQHF; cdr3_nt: TGTGCCAGCAGCTTAGTTTCGAGCTCGGGGCCCCAGCATTTT
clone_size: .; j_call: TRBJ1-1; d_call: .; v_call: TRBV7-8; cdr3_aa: CASSLVELTEAFF; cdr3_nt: TGTGCCAGCAGCTTAGTCGAACTCACTGAAGCTTTCTTT
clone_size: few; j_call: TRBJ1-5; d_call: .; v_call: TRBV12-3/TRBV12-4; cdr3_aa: CASSFDPRPPDNQPQHF; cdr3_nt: TGTGCCAGCAGTTTTGACCCAAGGCCCCCGGACAATCAGCCCCAGCATTTT
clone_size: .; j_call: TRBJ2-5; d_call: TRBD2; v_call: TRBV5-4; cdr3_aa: CASSLAGGSETQYF; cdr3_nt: TGTGCCAGCAGCTTAGCGGGGGGGTCGGAGACCCAGTACTTC
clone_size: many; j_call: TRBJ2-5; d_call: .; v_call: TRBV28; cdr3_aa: CASSFNQETQYF; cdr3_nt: TGTGCCAGCAGTTTTAACCAAGAGACCCAGTACTTC
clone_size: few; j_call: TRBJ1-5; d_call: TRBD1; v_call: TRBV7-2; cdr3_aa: CASRQTGGDDQPQHF; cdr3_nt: TGTGCCAGCAGACAGACAGGGGGAGACGATCAGCCCCAGCATTTT
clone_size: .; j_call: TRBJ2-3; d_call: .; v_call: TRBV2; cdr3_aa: CASSVLVWEVSSTDTQYF; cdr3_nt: TGTGCCAGCAGTGTCCTAGTATGGGAGGTCTCTAGCACAGATACGCAGTATTTT
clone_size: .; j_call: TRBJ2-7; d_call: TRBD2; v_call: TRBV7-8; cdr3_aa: CASSPRGTSGSYEQYF; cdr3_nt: TGTGCCAGCAGCCCTCGTGGCACTAGCGGGAGCTACGAGCAGTACTTC
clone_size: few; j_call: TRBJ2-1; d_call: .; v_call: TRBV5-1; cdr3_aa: CASSLRITPLRGSYNEQFF; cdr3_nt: TGCGCCAGCAGCTTGAGAATAACGCCGCTGAGGGGCTCCTACAATGAGCAGTTCTTC
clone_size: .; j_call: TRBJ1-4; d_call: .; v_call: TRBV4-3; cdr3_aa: CASSQDPTNWGEKLFF; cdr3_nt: TGCGCCAGCAGCCAAGACCCGACCAATTGGGGGGAAAAACTGTTTTTT
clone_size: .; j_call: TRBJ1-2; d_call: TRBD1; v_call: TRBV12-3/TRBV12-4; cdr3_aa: CASRPGRRTGEGYTF; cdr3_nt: TGTGCCAGCAGGCCGGGCCGGCGGACAGGGGAAGGCTACACCTTC
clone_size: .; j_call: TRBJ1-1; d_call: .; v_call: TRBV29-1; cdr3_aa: CSAGNGKGTEAFF; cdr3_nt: TGCAGCGCAGGAAACGGGAAGGGCACTGAAGCTTTCTTT
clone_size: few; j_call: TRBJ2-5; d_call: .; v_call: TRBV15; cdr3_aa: CATSRDLPTGRQETQYF; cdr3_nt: TGTGCCACCAGCAGAGATCTCCCGACAGGACGACAAGAGACCCAGTACTTC
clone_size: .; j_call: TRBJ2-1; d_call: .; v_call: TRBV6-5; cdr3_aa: CASSRQKASNEQFF; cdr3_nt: TGTGCCAGCAGCAGACAGAAAGCCTCCAATGAGCAGTTCTTC
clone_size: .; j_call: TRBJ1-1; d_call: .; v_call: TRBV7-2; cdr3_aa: CASSFGRSLNTEAFF; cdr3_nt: TGTGCCAGCAGCTTTGGCAGAAGCTTGAACACTGAAGCTTTCTTT
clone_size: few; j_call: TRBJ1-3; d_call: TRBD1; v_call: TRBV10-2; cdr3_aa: CASSRGLDGDTIYF; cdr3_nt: TGCGCCAGCAGCAGGGGGCTGGATGGAGACACCATATATTTT
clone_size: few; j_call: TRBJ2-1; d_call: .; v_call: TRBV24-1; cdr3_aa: CATSDRGWNEQFF; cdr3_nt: TGTGCCACCAGTGACAGGGGATGGAATGAGCAGTTCTTC
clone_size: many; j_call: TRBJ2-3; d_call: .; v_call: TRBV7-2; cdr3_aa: CASSSRSGTQYF; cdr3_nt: TGTGCCAGCAGCTCTAGAAGTGGTACGCAGTATTTT
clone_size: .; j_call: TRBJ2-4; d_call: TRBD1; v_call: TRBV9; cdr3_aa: CASSVSDRVDIQYF; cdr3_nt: TGTGCCAGCAGCGTATCCGACAGGGTGGACATTCAGTACTTC
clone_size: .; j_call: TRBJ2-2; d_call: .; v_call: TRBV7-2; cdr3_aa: CASSLMGANVGELFF; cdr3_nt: TGTGCCAGCAGTCTAATGGGGGCCAACGTCGGGGAGCTGTTTTTT
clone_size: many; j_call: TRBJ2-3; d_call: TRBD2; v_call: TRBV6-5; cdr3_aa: CASSYDGGGPTDTQYF; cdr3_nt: TGTGCCAGCAGTTACGACGGGGGGGGACCCACAGATACGCAGTATTTT
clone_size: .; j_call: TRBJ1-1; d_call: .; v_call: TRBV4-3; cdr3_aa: CASSKDRHLNTEAFF; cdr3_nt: TGCGCCAGCAGTAAGGACAGACACTTGAACACTGAAGCTTTCTTT
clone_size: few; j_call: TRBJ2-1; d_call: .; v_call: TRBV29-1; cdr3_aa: CSVGRGSSYNEQFF; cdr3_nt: TGCAGCGTCGGAAGGGGAAGCTCCTACAATGAGCAGTTCTTC
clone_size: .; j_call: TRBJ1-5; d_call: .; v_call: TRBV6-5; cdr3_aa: CASNTGNSNQPQHF; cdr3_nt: TGTGCCAGTAACACAGGGAATAGCAATCAGCCCCAGCATTTT
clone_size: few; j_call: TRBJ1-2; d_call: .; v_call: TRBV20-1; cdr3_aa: CRPDGGRDGYTF; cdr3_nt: TGCAGGCCGGACGGGGGCAGGGATGGCTACACCTTC
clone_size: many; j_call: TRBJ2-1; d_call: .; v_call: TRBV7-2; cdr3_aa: CASSLLGTSSYNEQFF; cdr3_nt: TGTGCCAGCAGCTTATTAGGAACGAGCTCCTACAATGAGCAGTTCTTC